This T cell receptor (beta chain) was captured by sequencing in a study of shared clonotypes between healthy human individuals. As concerns this clone: Antigen specificity is unknown.

Study-wide results and caveats: Blood was the sole source, and tissue repertoires probably differ.

Splitting of CD4+ cells produced CD45RA+ naive and CD45RA-negative memory subsets. An even split of each subset's genomic DNA across several immunoSEQ plates was performed. Method: immunoSEQ multiplex PCR; TCRdb's copy keeps in-frame clones and lacks some. This table holds 2 million to 2.5 million clones, approximately 93% found once. This TCR was recovered from a man aged 18 to 29 in good health. Some clones in this sample may be carry-over from other donors' samples. What was sequenced was naive CD4+ T cells from PBMCs. Subset specified: CD45RA+ positively selected.

The CDR3 DNA is TGTGCCAGCAGTTTCCGCGGGAGCTCCTACAATGAGCAGTTCTTC. Its protein product is CASSFRGSSYNEQFF. This chain links TRBV27 with TRBJ2-1; 7 bases are a match to TRBD2. Looked up from germline, CDR1 is MNHEY and CDR2 is SMNVEV (reference sequence). The CDR3 length is 15 residues. Trimming removed 3 bases from V and 0 bases from J; junction bases left unmatched: 2.